Listed below are T cell receptor beta chains from one sample, sequenced in a study of T cell responses to AZD1222 COVID-19 vaccine. Generated by immunoSEQ multiplex PCR, the TCRdb table keeps only in-frame clones and is missing some. This sample yields about 93,000 clones, of which just under 90% are seen a single time; over 2.5% belongs to the top ten. Sequenced here: peripheral blood, sampled on day 0 of MenACWY control vaccination. These receptors all stem from an adult in good health. The CDR3 runs from the conserved cysteine through the conserved F or W. The D gene is left open where the match is weak. Part of the rows lack a size; the others show once, few, many or a class for expanded clones.

v_call,clone_size,j_call,d_call,cdr3_aa,cdr3_nt
TRBV27,few,TRBJ1-1,-,CASRGAFMNTEAFF,TGTGCCAGCAGGGGGGCATTTATGAACACTGAAGCTTTCTTT
TRBV7-9,-,TRBJ2-2,-,CASSSLERNTGELFF,TGTGCCAGCAGCTCACTTGAACGGAACACCGGGGAGCTGTTTTTT
TRBV7-8,-,TRBJ1-2,TRBD1,CASSPWTGDKLNYGYTF,TGTGCCAGCAGCCCCTGGACAGGGGACAAACTTAACTATGGCTACACCTTC
TRBV3-1/TRBV3-2,-,TRBJ2-3,TRBD2,CASSQEAGTDTQYF,TGTGCCAGCAGCCAAGAAGCGGGGACAGATACGCAGTATTTT
TRBV20-1,-,TRBJ1-2,-,CSARDQPGYTF,TGCAGTGCTAGAGACCAGCCCGGCTACACCTTC
TRBV6-5,-,TRBJ1-1,-,CASSYSRRGTEAFF,TGTGCCAGCAGTTACTCGAGACGAGGAACTGAAGCTTTCTTT
TRBV5-1,few,TRBJ2-2,-,CASSYGGPGTGELFF,TGCGCCAGCAGCTATGGGGGGCCCGGCACCGGGGAGCTGTTTTTT
TRBV5-1,-,TRBJ1-1,-,CASSEPGYTEAFF,TGCGCCAGCAGCGAACCGGGGTACACTGAAGCTTTCTTT
TRBV27,-,TRBJ1-5,TRBD1,CASSDGTGGDQPQHF,TGTGCCAGCAGTGACGGGACAGGGGGAGATCAGCCCCAGCATTTT
TRBV5-6,-,TRBJ1-5,TRBD1,CASSSRQGKISNQPQHF,TGTGCCAGCAGCTCGAGACAGGGTAAGATTAGCAATCAGCCCCAGCATTTT
TRBV7-3,-,TRBJ2-6,-,CASSSSAGANVLTF,TGTGCCAGCAGCTCGAGCGCTGGGGCCAACGTCCTGACTTTC
TRBV13,-,TRBJ2-3,TRBD2,CASSYSGLAGASTDTQYF,TGTGCCAGCAGCTATAGTGGCCTAGCGGGGGCCAGCACAGATACGCAGTATTTT
TRBV5-1,-,TRBJ2-5,TRBD1,CASSWGQGPETQYF,TGCGCCAGCAGCTGGGGACAGGGGCCAGAGACCCAGTACTTC
TRBV12-5,-,TRBJ2-2,TRBD2,CASGLGTSGSTGELFF,TGTGCTAGTGGTTTGGGGACTAGCGGATCCACCGGGGAGCTGTTTTTT
TRBV3-1/TRBV3-2,-,TRBJ1-2,-,CASSQVPTHGYTF,TGTGCCAGCAGCCAAGTCCCGACGCATGGCTACACCTTC
TRBV7-2,-,TRBJ1-5,-,CASSYVGGNQPQHF,TGTGCCAGCAGCTACGTAGGGGGCAATCAGCCCCAGCATTTT
TRBV6-5,-,TRBJ1-2,TRBD1,CASSMPGQGAYGYTF,TGTGCCAGCAGTATGCCGGGACAGGGTGCCTATGGCTACACCTTC
TRBV28,-,TRBJ1-6,-,CASSLPGRTLYNSPLHF,TGTGCCAGCAGTTTACCTGGCAGGACACTATATAATTCACCCCTCCACTTT
TRBV7-2,-,TRBJ2-2,TRBD2,CASSFASGGTGELFF,TGTGCCAGCAGCTTTGCTAGCGGGGGTACGGGGGAGCTGTTTTTT
TRBV18,-,TRBJ1-5,-,CASSPEPFSNQPQHF,TGTGCCAGCTCACCCGAGCCATTTAGCAATCAGCCCCAGCATTTT
TRBV6-5,-,TRBJ2-1,TRBD2,CASSFLASGGNNEQFF,TGTGCCAGCAGTTTCCTGGCTAGCGGGGGGAATAATGAGCAGTTCTTC
TRBV5-1,-,TRBJ2-5,-,CASSKDSFQETQYF,TGCGCCAGCAGCAAAGACAGTTTCCAAGAGACCCAGTACTTC
TRBV7-2,-,TRBJ2-5,TRBD2,CASSLNGGVKETQYF,TGTGCCAGCAGCTTGAACGGGGGGGTCAAAGAGACCCAGTACTTC
TRBV20-1,-,TRBJ1-5,-,CSASVNSNQPQHF,TGCAGTGCTAGTGTTAATAGCAATCAGCCCCAGCATTTT
TRBV28,-,TRBJ1-2,-,CASRPVPGGYTF,TGTGCCAGCAGGCCCGTGCCGGGTGGCTACACCTTC
TRBV6-5,-,TRBJ2-5,TRBD1,CASGRQGGVETQYF,TGTGCCAGCGGCCGACAGGGTGGTGTTGAGACCCAGTACTTC
TRBV6-5,-,TRBJ2-7,-,CASRPRYNSYEQYF,TGTGCCAGCAGACCCCGATATAACTCCTACGAGCAGTACTTC
TRBV4-1,once,TRBJ1-1,-,CASSHGGRMNTEAFF,TGCGCCAGCAGCCACGGTGGGAGGATGAACACTGAAGCTTTCTTT
TRBV5-4,few,TRBJ1-3,-,CASSLEMGSGNTIYF,TGTGCCAGCAGCTTGGAGATGGGCTCTGGAAACACCATATATTTT
TRBV10-2,-,TRBJ1-1,-,CATSKFTEAFF,TGCGCCACCTCCAAGTTCACTGAAGCTTTCTTT
TRBV7-2,-,TRBJ1-1,-,CASSLEGRTEAFF,TGTGCCAGCAGCTTAGAGGGGCGTACTGAAGCTTTCTTT
TRBV9,-,TRBJ2-3,TRBD2,CASSHSGSGGPTDTQYF,TGTGCCAGCAGCCACTCCGGGAGCGGGGGGCCCACAGATACGCAGTATTTT
TRBV5-1,-,TRBJ2-1,TRBD1,CASMDRDYNEQFF,TGCGCCAGCATGGACAGGGACTACAATGAGCAGTTCTTC
TRBV7-2,once,TRBJ2-7,TRBD1,CASSPRQGSYEQYF,TGTGCCAGCAGCCCCAGACAGGGCTCCTACGAGCAGTACTTC
TRBV6-5,-,TRBJ1-2,-,CASSYGIGPSYGYTF,TGTGCCAGCAGTTACGGCATAGGGCCTTCTTATGGCTACACCTTC
TRBV6-1,-,TRBJ2-1,TRBD2,CASSDSGAYEQFF,TGTGCCAGCAGTGATAGCGGGGCTTATGAGCAGTTCTTC
TRBV7-2,-,TRBJ1-1,-,CASSLAFSAGTEAFF,TGTGCCAGCAGCTTAGCGTTCTCGGCAGGCACTGAAGCTTTCTTT
TRBV9,-,TRBJ2-5,-,CASSGGTETQYF,TGTGCCAGCAGCGGCGGAACGGAGACCCAGTACTTC
TRBV7-9,-,TRBJ1-4,-,CASSGRFNEKLFF,TGTGCCAGCAGCGGACGGTTTAATGAAAAACTGTTTTTT
TRBV3-1/TRBV3-2,once,TRBJ1-6,TRBD1,CASSQGSRTGQSPLHF,TGTGCCAGCAGCCAAGGATCTCGGACAGGACAATCACCCCTCCACTTT
TRBV7-2,-,TRBJ2-7,-,CASSPGHQNYEQYF,TGTGCCAGCAGCCCGGGACACCAAAACTACGAGCAGTACTTC
TRBV2,-,TRBJ1-1,-,CASSEGNRVFF,TGTGCCAGCAGTGAGGGGAACCGGGTTTTCTTT
TRBV6-4,-,TRBJ2-2,-,CASKSGYDTGELFF,TGTGCCAGCAAAAGCGGGTACGACACCGGGGAGCTGTTTTTT
TRBV10-2,-,TRBJ2-5,-,CAIATHKQETQYF,TGCGCCATCGCGACACACAAGCAAGAGACCCAGTACTTC
TRBV6-5,-,TRBJ2-1,TRBD2,CATGLVSYNEQFF,TGTGCCACCGGACTAGTCTCCTACAATGAGCAGTTCTTC
TRBV10-2,-,TRBJ2-1,TRBD2,CASSKTSGGANNEQFF,TGCGCCAGCAGCAAGACTAGCGGGGGGGCAAACAATGAGCAGTTCTTC
TRBV19,-,TRBJ1-4,TRBD1,CASSVTGLEEKLFF,TGTGCCAGTAGTGTGACAGGGCTGGAGGAAAAACTGTTTTTT
TRBV20-1,once,TRBJ1-2,-,CSASIGDSYTF,TGCAGTGCTAGCATCGGTGATAGCTACACCTTC
TRBV5-4,-,TRBJ1-2,TRBD1,CASSLGRDREGYGYTF,TGTGCCAGCAGCTTGGGTAGGGACAGGGAGGGCTATGGCTACACCTTC
TRBV12-3/TRBV12-4,-,TRBJ1-5,-,CASRNRDNQPQHF,TGTGCCAGCAGAAACAGGGACAATCAGCCCCAGCATTTT
TRBV12-3/TRBV12-4,-,TRBJ1-2,-,CASSRTLNYGYTF,TGTGCCAGCAGCCGAACACTTAACTATGGCTACACCTTC